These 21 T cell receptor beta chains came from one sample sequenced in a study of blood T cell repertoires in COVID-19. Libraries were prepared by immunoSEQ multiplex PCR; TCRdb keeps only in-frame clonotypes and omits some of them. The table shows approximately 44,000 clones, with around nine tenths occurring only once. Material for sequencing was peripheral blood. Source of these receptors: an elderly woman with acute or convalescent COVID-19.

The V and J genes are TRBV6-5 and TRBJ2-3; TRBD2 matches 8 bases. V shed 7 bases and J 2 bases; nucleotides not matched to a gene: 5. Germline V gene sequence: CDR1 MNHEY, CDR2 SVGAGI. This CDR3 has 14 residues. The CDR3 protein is CASTPLAVTDTQYF. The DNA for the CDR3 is TGTGCCAGCACCCCACTAGCGGTCACAGATACGCAGTATTTT.

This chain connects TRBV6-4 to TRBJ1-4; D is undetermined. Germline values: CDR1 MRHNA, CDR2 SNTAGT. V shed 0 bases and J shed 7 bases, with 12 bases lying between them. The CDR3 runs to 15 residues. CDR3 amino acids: CASSDSGSVGEKLFF. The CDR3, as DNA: TGTGCCAGCAGTGACTCGGGGAGCGTAGGTGAAAAACTGTTTTTT.

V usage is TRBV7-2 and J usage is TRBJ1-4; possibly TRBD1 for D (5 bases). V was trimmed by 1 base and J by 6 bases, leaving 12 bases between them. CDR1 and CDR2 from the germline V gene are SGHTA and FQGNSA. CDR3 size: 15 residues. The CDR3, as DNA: TGTGCCAGCAGCTTAGGACCAGGGTGGGATGAAAAACTGTTTTTT. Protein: CASSLGPGWDEKLFF.

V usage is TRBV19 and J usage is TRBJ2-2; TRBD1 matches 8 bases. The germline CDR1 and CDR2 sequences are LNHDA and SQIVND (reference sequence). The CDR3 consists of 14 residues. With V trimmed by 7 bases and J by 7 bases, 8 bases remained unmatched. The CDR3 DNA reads TGTGCCAGTACCGAGGACAGGGACGACGGGGAGCTGTTTTTT. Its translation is CASTEDRDDGELFF.

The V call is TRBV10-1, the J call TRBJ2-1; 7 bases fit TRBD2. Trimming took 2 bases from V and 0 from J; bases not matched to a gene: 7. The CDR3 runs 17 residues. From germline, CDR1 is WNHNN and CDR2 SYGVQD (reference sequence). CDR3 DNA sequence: TGCGCCAGCAGTGAGCCGGGACTACCGAGCTCCTACAATGAGCAGTTCTTC. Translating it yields CASSEPGLPSSYNEQFF.

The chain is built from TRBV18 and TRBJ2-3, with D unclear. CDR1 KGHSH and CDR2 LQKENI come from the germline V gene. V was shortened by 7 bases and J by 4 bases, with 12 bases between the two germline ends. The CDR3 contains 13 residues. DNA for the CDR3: TGTGCCAGCTTCGAGCTGGCGGCAGATACGCAGTATTTT. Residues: CASFELAADTQYF.

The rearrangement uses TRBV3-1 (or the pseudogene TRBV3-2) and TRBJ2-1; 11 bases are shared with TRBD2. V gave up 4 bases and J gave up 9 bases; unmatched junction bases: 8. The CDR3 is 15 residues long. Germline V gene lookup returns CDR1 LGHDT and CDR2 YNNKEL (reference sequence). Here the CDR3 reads CASSLSGGGPGEQFF. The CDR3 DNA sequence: TGTGCCAGCAGCCTTAGCGGGGGGGGACCTGGTGAGCAGTTCTTC.

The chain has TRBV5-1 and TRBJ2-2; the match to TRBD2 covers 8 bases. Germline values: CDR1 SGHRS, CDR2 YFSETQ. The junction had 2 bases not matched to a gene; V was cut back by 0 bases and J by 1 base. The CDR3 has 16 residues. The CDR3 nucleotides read TGCGCCAGCAGCTTGGAAGGGACTAGGAACACCGGGGAGCTGTTTTTT. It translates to CASSLEGTRNTGELFF. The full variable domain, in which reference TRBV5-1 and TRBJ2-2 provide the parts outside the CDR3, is KAGVTQTPRYLIKTRGQQVTLSCSPISGHRSVSWYQQTPGQGLQFLFEYFSETQRNKGNFPGRFSGRQFSNSRSEMNVSTLELGDSALYLCASSLEGTRNTGELFFGEGSRLTVL.

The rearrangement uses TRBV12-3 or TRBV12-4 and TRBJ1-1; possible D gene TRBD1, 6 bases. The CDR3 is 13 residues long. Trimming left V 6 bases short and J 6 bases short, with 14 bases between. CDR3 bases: TGTGCCAGCAGGGTACAGGGTGGGGCTGAAGCTTTCTTT. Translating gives CASRVQGGAEAFF.

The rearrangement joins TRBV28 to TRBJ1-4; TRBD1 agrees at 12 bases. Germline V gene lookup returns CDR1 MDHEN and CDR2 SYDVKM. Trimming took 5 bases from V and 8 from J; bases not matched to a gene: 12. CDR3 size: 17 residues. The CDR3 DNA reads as TGTGCCAGCAGTAGACCGGGACAGGGGGCTTTTGGAGAAAAACTGTTTTTT. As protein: CASSRPGQGAFGEKLFF.

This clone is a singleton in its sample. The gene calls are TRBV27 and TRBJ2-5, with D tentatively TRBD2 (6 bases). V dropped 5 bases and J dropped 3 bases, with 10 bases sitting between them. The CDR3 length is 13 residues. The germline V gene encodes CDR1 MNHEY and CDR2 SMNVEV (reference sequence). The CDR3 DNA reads TGTGCCAGCAGTCGGACGGGGGAAGAGACCCAGTACTTC. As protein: CASSRTGEETQYF.

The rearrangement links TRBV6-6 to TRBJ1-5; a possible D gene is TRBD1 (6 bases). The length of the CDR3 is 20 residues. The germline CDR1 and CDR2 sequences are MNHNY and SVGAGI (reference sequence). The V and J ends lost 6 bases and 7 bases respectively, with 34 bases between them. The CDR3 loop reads CASSGGPTIRQQGLGQPQHF. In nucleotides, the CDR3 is TGTGCCAGCAGCGGGGGCCCAACCATCCGCCAACAGGGTTTGGGACAGCCCCAGCATTTT.

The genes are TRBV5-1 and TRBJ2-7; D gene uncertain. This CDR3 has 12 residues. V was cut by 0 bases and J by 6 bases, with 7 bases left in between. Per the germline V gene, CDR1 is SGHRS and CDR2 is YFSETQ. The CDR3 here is CASSLERSEQYF. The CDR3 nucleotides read TGCGCCAGCAGCTTGGAGAGGTCCGAGCAGTACTTC.

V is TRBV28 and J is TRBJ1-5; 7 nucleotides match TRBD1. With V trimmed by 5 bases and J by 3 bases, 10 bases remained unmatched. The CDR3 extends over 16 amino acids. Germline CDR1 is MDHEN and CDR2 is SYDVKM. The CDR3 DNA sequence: TGTGCCAGCAGTGGAAGACAGGGTCGGATCAATCAGCCCCAGCATTTT. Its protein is CASSGRQGRINQPQHF.

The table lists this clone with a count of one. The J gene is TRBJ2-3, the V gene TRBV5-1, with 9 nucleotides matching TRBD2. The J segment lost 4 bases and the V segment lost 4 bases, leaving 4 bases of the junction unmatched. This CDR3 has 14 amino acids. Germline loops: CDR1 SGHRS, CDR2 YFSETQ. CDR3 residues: CASSLSGGPDTQYF. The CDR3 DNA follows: TGCGCCAGCAGCCTTAGCGGGGGCCCAGATACGCAGTATTTT.

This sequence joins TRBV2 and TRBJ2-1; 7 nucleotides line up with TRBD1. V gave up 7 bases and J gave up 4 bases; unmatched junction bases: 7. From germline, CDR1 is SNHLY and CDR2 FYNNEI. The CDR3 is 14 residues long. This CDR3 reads CASTRDSKYNEQFF. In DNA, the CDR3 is TGTGCCAGCACCCGGGACAGTAAATACAATGAGCAGTTCTTC. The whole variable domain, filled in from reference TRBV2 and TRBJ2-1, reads EPEVTQTPSHQVTQMGQEVILRCVPISNHLYFYWYRQILGQKVEFLVSFYNNEISEKSEIFDDQFSVERPDGSNFTLKIRSTKLEDSAMYFCASTRDSKYNEQFFGPGTRLTVL.

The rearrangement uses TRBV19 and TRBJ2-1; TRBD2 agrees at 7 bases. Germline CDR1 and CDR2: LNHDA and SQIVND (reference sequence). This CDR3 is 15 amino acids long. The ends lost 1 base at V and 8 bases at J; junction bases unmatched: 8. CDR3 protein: CASSIGLAAIDEQFF. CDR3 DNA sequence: TGTGCCAGTAGTATAGGTCTAGCGGCTATCGATGAGCAGTTCTTC.

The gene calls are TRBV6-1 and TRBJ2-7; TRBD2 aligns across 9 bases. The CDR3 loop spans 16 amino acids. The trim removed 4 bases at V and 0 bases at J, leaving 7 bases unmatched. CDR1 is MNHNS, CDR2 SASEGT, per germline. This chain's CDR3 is CASSGGPSGASYEQYF. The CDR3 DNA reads TGTGCCAGCAGTGGGGGGCCTAGCGGGGCCTCCTACGAGCAGTACTTC.

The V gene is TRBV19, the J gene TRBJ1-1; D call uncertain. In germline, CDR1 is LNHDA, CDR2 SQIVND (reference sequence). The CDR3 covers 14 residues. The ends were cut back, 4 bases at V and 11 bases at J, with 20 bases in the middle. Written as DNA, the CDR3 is TGTGCCAGTAGTACCAACTCCGGACTTCCCGTCGCTTTCTTT. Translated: CASSTNSGLPVAFF. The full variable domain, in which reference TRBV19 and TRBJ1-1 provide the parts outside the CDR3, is DGGITQSPKYLFRKEGQNVTLSCEQNLNHDAMYWYRQDPGQGLRLIYYSQIVNDFQKGDIAEGYSVSREKKESFPLTVTSAQKNPTAFYLCASSTNSGLPVAFFGQGTRLTVV.

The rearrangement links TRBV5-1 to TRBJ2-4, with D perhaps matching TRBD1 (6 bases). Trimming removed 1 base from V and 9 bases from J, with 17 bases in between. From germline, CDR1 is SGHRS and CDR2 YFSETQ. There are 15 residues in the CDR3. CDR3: CASSLLGAGDVIQYF. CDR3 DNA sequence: TGCGCCAGCAGCTTGTTGGGGGCAGGGGATGTCATTCAGTACTTC.

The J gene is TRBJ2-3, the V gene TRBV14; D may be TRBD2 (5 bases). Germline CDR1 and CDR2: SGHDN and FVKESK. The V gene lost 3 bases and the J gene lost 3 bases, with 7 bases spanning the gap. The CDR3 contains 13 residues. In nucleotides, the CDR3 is TGTGCCAGCAGCCATAGAGGGACAGATACGCAGTATTTT. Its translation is CASSHRGTDTQYF.